The next 10 T cell receptor beta chains were all read from a single sample in a study of blood T cell repertoires in COVID-19. Some clones are missing from TCRdb's copy, which holds only in-frame ones; the method was immunoSEQ multiplex PCR. The repertoire holds 70,000 to 85,000 clones, with 86% as singletons. Sequencing was done on a sample of peripheral blood. These receptors all come from a woman of 80 years or more in a cohort sampled during active or convalescent COVID-19.

This chain joins TRBV6-2 or TRBV6-3 and TRBJ2-7; TRBD1 is a possible D gene (6 bases). V was trimmed by 4 bases and J by 3 bases, leaving 16 bases between them. CDR1 MNHEY and CDR2 SVGEGT come from the germline V gene. The CDR3 has 15 residues. CDR3 nucleotide sequence: TGTGCCAGCAGTTCCCGGACAGAGGCCTTCTACGAGCAGTACGTC. Translated, it gives CASSSRTEAFYEQYV.

This clone was observed once. The rearrangement uses TRBV6-5 and TRBJ1-4, with D unresolved. The CDR3 runs 14 residues. Per germline, CDR1 MNHEY and CDR2 SVGAGI. Trimming removed 6 bases from V and 5 bases from J, with 13 bases in between. This chain's CDR3 is CASRHAYLNEKLFF. The CDR3 region has the DNA TGTGCCAGCAGGCACGCATACCTAAATGAAAAACTGTTTTTT.

The J gene is TRBJ2-5, the V gene TRBV9; 11 nucleotides agree with TRBD2. CDR1 is SGDLS and CDR2 is YYNGEE in the germline V gene. V lost 3 bases to trimming and J lost 2 bases; unmatched junction nucleotides: 3. The CDR3 covers 15 residues. The CDR3 DNA follows: TGTGCCAGCAGCGAAATAGCGGGAGGGCAAGAGACCCAGTACTTC. Its translation: CASSEIAGGQETQYF.

As concerns this clone: Other DNA sequences in the same sample also yield this CDR3. As DNA, the CDR3 is TGTGCCAGCAGCAGCCATTCTACCTATGGCTACACCTTC. It is translated as CASSSHSTYGYTF. The chain joins TRBV3-1 (or the pseudogene TRBV3-2) to TRBJ1-2; D uncertain. Germline lookup yields CDR1 LGHDT and CDR2 YNNKEL (reference sequence). Trimming shortened V by 5 bases and J by 4 bases, and 11 bases separated the two germline ends. The CDR3 totals 13 residues.

The chain links TRBV6-5 to TRBJ2-7; TRBD1 matches at 9 bases. From germline, CDR1 is MNHEY and CDR2 SVGAGI. Trimming took 6 bases from V and 0 from J; bases not matched to a gene: 3. The CDR3 runs to 14 residues. The CDR3 nucleotides are TGTGCCAGCAGAAGGGGACAGGGCTCCTACGAGCAGTACTTC. It translates to CASRRGQGSYEQYF.

The V and J genes are TRBV5-1 and TRBJ2-1; 9 bases align to TRBD2. CDR3 length: 16 amino acids. The V gene's germline CDR1 is SGHRS and CDR2 YFSETQ. After removal of 1 base from V and 3 bases from J, the junction contained 5 bases not matched to a gene. CDR3 amino acids: CASSLMTSGGYNEQFF. In nucleotides, the CDR3 is TGCGCCAGCAGCTTGATGACTAGCGGAGGCTACAATGAGCAGTTCTTC.

The chain couples TRBV12-3 or TRBV12-4 to TRBJ2-5; D remains ambiguous. Trimming stripped 7 bases from V and 3 bases from J, with 9 bases between. The CDR3 spans 12 residues. The CDR3 here is CASIGQKETQYF. The CDR3 DNA follows: TGTGCCAGCATTGGGCAAAAAGAGACCCAGTACTTC.

The chain uses TRBV29-1 and TRBJ2-5; weak D call: TRBD2 (5 bases). Germline-derived CDR1 and CDR2 are SQVTM and ANQGSEA. Trimming pared 4 bases from V and 2 bases from J, leaving 8 bases between. The CDR3 length is 12 residues. CDR3 protein: CSVARGQETQYF. CDR3 in DNA: TGCAGCGTTGCCCGCGGGCAAGAGACCCAGTACTTC.

V and J are TRBV7-9 and TRBJ1-5, with TRBD1 matching 7 bases. The V segment lost 1 base and the J segment 2 bases; nucleotides outside the gene matches: 11. Germline V gene data show CDR1 as SEHNR and CDR2 as FQNEAQ (reference sequence). The CDR3 loop spans 18 amino acids. The CDR3 region is CASSLVLRGQDGNQPQHF. CDR3 bases: TGTGCCAGCAGCTTAGTTTTGAGGGGGCAGGACGGCAATCAGCCCCAGCATTTT.

The chain combines TRBV6-4 with TRBJ1-2, with a weak D call TRBD1 (6 bases). Germline V gene lookup returns CDR1 MRHNA and CDR2 SNTAGT. Trimming stripped 0 bases from V and 9 bases from J, with 20 bases between. This CDR3 is 16 amino acids long. In DNA form, the CDR3 reads TGTGCCAGCAGTGACTCACCCAGCAGGGGACCTTGGAGCTACACCTTC. This translates into CASSDSPSRGPWSYTF.